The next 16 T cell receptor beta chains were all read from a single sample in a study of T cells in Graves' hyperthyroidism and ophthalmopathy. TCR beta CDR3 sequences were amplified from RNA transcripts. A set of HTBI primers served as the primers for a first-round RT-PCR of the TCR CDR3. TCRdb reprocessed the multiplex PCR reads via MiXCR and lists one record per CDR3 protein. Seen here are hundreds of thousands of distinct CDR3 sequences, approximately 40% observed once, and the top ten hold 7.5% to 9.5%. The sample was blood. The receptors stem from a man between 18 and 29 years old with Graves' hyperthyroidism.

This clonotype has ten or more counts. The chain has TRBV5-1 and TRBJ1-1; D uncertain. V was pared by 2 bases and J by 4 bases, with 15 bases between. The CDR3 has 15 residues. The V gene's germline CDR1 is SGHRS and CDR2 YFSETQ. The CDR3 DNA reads TGCGCCAGCAGCTTTGGCAGCCACGGAGGCACTGAAGCTTTCTTT. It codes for CASSFGSHGGTEAFF.

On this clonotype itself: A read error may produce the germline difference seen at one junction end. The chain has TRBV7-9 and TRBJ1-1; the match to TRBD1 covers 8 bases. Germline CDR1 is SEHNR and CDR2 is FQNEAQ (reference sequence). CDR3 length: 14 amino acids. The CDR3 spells CASSQTQGDTEAFF. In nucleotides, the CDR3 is TGCGCCAGCAGCCAAACACAGGGGGACACTGAAGCTTTCTTT.

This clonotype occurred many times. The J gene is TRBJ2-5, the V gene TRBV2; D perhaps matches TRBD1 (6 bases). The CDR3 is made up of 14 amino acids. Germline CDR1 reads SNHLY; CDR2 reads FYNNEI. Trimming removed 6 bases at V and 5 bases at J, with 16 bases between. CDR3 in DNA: TGTGCCAGCAGGCCGGCAGGGGATGGGGAGACCCAGTACTTC. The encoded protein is CASRPAGDGETQYF.

CDR3 DNA sequence: TGTGCCAGCAGCACCTCTAGCGGGAGCCGCTACGAGCAGTACTTC. Translation: CASSTSSGSRYEQYF. The chain couples TRBV5-4 to TRBJ2-7; 10 bases fit TRBD2. The germline CDR1 and CDR2 sequences are SGHNT and YYREEE (reference sequence). Germline trimming cut 4 bases from V and 3 bases from J; bases unmatched to any gene: 7. This CDR3 region has 15 residues.

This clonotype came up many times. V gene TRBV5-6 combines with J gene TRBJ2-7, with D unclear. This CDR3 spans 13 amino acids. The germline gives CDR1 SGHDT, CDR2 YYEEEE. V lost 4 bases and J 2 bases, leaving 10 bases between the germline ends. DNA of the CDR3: TGTGCCAGCAGCACAGACGGAACCTACGAGCAGTACTTC. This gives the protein CASSTDGTYEQYF.

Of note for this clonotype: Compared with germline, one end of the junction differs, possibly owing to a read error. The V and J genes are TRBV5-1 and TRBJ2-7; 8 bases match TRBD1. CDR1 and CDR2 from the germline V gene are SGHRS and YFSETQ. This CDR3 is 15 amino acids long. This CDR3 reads CASSFGAGGLYEQYF. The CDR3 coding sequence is TGTGCCAGCAGCTTTGGGGCAGGGGGCCTATACGAGCAGTACTTC.

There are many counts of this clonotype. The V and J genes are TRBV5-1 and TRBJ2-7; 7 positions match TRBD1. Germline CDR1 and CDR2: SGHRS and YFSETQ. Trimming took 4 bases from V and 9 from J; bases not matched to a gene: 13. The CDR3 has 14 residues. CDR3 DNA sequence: TGCGCCAGCAGCCTGGGACAGTCCTCCCTGGGGCAGTACTTC. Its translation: CASSLGQSSLGQYF. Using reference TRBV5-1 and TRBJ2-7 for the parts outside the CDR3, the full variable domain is KAGVTQTPRYLIKTRGQQVTLSCSPISGHRSVSWYQQTPGQGLQFLFEYFSETQRNKGNFPGRFSGRQFSNSRSEMNVSTLELGDSALYLCASSLGQSSLGQYFGPGTRLTVT.

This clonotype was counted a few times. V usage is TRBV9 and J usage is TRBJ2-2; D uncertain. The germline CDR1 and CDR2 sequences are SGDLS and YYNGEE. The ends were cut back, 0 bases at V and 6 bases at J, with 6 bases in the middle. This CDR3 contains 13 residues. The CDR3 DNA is TGTGCCAGCAGCGTAGTGTCGTCCGGGGAGCTGTTTTTT. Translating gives CASSVVSSGELFF.

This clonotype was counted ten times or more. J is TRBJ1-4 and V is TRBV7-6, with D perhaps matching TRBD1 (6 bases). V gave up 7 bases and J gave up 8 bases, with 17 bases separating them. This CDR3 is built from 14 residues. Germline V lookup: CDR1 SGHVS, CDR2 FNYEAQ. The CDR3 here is CASTPWPGEEKLFF. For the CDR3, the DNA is TGTGCCAGCACCCCCTGGCCAGGGGAGGAAAAACTGTTTTTT.

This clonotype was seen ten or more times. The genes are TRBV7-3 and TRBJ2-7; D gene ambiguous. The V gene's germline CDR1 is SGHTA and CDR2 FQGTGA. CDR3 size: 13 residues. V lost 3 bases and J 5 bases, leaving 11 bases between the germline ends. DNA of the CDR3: TGTGCCAGCAGCTTTGGGCCTCGGGACGAGCAGTACTTC. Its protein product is CASSFGPRDEQYF.

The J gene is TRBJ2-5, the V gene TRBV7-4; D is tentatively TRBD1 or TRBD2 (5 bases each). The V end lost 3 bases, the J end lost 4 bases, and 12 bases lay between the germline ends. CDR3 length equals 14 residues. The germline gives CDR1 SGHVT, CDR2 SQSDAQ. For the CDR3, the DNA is TGTGCCAGCAGCTTCCCCGGGACCCTAGAGACCCAGTACTTC. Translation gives CASSFPGTLETQYF.

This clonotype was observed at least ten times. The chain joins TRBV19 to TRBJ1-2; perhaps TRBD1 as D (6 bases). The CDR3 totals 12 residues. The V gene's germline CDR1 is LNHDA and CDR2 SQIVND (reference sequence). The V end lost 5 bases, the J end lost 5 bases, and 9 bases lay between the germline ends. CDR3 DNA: TGTGCCAGTAGTGCCAGGGGATATGGCTACACCTTC. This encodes CASSARGYGYTF.

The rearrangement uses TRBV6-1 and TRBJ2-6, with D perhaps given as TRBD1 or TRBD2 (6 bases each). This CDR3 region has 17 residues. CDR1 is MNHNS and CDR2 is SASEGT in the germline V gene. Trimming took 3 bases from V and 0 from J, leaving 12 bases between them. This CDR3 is CASSDLGGPSGANVLTF. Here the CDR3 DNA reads TGTGCCAGCAGTGATTTGGGGGGCCCCTCTGGGGCCAACGTCCTGACTTTC.

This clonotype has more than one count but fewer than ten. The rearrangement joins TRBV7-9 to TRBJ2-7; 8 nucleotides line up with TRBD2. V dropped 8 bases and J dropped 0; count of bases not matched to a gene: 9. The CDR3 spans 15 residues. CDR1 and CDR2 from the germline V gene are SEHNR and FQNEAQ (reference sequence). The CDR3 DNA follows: TGTGCCAGCGTATCTAGCGGGTCGAGCTCCTACGAGCAGTACTTC. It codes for CASVSSGSSSYEQYF. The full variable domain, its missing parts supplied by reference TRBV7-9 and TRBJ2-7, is DTGVSQNPRHKITKRGQNVTFRCDPISEHNRLYWYRQTLGQGPEFLTYFQNEAQLEKSRLLSDRFSAERPKGSFSTLEIQRTEQGDSAMYLCASVSSGSSSYEQYFGPGTRLTVT.

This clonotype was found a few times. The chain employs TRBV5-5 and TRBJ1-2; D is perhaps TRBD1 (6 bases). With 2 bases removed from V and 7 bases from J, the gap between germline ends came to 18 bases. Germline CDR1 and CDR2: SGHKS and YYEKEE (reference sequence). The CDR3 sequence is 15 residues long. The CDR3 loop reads CASSFYREVVGGYTF. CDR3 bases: TGTGCCAGCAGCTTCTACAGGGAGGTTGTAGGTGGCTACACCTTC.

For the CDR3, the DNA is TGTGCCAGCAGTTCTGAAGGGTCCTACGAGCAGTACTTC. It translates to CASSSEGSYEQYF. V usage is TRBV12-3 or TRBV12-4 and J usage is TRBJ2-7, with no clear D. The CDR3 spans 13 residues. V was clipped by 4 bases and J by 1 base, with 8 bases between them.